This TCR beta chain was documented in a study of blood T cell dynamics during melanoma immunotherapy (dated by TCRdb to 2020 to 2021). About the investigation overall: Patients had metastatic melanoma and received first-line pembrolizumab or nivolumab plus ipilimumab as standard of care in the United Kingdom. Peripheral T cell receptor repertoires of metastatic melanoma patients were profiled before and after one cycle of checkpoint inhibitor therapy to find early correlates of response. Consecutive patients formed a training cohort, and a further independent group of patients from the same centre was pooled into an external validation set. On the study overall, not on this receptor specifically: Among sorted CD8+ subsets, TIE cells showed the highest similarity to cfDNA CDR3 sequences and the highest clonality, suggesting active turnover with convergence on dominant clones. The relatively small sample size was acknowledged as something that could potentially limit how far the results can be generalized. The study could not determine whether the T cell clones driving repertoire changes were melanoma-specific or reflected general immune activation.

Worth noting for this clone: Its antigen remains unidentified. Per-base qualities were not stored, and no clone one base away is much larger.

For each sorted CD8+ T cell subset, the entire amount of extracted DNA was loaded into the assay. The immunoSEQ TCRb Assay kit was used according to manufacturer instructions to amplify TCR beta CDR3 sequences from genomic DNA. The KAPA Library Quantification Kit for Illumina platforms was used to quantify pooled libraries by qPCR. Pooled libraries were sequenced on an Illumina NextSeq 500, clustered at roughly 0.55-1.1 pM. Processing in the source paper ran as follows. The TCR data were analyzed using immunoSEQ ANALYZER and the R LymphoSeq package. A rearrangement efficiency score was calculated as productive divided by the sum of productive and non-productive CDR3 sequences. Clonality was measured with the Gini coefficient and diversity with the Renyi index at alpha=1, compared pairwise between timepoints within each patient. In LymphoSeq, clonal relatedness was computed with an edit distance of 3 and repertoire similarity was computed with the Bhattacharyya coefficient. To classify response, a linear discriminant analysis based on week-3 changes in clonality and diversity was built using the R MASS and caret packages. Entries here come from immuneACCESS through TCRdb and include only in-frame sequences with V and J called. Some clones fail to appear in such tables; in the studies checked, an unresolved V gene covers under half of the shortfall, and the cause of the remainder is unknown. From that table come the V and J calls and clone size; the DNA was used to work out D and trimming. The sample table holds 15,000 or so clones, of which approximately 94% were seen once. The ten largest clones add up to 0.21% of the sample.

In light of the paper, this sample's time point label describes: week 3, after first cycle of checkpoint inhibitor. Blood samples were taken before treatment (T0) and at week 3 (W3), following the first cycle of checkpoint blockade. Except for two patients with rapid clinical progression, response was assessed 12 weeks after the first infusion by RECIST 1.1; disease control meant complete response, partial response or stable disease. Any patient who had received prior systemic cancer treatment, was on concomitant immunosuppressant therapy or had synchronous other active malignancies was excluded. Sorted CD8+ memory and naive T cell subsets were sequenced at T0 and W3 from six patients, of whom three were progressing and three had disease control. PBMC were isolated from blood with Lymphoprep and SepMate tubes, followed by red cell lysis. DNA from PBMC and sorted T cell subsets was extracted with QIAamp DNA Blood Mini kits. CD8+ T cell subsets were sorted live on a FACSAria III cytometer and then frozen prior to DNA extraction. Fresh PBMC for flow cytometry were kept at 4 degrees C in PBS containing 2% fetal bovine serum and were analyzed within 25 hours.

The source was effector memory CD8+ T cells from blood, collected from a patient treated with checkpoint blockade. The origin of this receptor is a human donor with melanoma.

The nucleotides read TGCGCCAGCAGCTTGGACGCAGGGAGGACTAGCGGGAGCCCAGATACGCAGTATTTT. This gives the protein CASSLDAGRTSGSPDTQYF. The rearranged chain carries TRBV5-1 and TRBJ2-3, with 13 central nucleotides matching TRBD2. The germline V and J ends show losses of 0 bases and 4 bases respectively, and no gene match explains 11 bases of the junction. The CDR3 contains 19 residues, cysteine and phenylalanine counted. Only the CDR3 DNA is retained, 57 bases long and in frame from the first base. CDR1 is given as SGHRS and CDR2 as YFSETQ, both from the germline V gene.